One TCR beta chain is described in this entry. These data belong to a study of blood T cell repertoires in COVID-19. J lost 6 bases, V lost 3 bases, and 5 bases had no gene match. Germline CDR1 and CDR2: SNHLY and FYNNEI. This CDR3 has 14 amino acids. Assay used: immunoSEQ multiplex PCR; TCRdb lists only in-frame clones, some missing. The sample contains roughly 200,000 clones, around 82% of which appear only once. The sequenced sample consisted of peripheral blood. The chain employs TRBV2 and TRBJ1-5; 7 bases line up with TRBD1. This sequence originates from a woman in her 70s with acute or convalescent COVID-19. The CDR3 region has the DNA TGTGCCAGCAGTGACAGGGGGTATGGTCAGCCCCAGCATTTT. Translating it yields CASSDRGYGQPQHF.